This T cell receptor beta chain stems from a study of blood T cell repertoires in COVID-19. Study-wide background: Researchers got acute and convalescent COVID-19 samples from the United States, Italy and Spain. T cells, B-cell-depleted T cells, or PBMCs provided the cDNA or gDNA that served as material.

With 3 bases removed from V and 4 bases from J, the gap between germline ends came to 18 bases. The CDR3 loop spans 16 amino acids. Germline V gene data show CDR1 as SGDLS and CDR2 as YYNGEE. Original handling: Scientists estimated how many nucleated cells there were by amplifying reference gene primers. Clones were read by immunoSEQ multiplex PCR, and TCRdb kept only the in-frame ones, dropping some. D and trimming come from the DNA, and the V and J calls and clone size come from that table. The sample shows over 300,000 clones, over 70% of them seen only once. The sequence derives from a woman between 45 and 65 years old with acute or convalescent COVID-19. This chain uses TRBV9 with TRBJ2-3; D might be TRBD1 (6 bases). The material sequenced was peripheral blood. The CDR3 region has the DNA TGTGCCAGCAGCGCCCGCACAGGGAATGGCCCAGATACGCAGTATTTT. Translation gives CASSARTGNGPDTQYF.